This T cell receptor beta chain was identified in a study of molecular identifiers for immune sequencing clone quantification. The trim removed 2 bases at V and 16 bases at J, leaving 10 bases unmatched. The CDR3 consists of 15 residues. Per the germline V gene, CDR1 is MNHEY and CDR2 is SMNVEV (reference sequence). One entry per CDR3 protein results from TCRdb running MiXCR on the PCR reads. The sample includes roughly 40,000 distinct CDR3 sequences, approximately 25% seen only once; the top ten take about 1%. This chain uses TRBV27 with TRBJ2-2; 13 bases are a match to TRBD2. Sequenced material: naive CD8+ T cells from blood, with Jurkat cell RNA spiked in. The subset here: FACS-sorted CD8+CD4-CCR7+CD45RA+ naive T cells. This TCR came from a human donor in good health. Some libraries in this study had Jurkat cell RNA spiked in. The CDR3 DNA is TGTGCCAGCAGTTTAGGACTAGCGGGAGTCGGGGAGTCGTTTTTT. Its protein is CASSLGLAGVGESFF.